This T cell receptor beta chain was sequenced in a study of blood T cell repertoires in COVID-19. Background on the study: Both acute and convalescent COVID-19 samples were obtained from the United States, Italy and Spain. PBMCs, B-cell-depleted T cells, or T cells were the source of the cDNA or gDNA that made up the material.

In the study's own analysis: By means of reference gene primer amplification, nucleated cell counts were estimated. Profiling relied on immunoSEQ multiplex PCR, and the TCRdb table lists in-frame clones only, not all of them. V and J calls and clone size follow that table, whereas D and trimming were derived from the DNA. The sample gives 90,000 to 130,000 clones, nearly 80% of which show up once; about a sixth is in the top ten. The CDR3 length is 13 residues. Trimming shortened V by 5 bases and J by 5 bases, and 11 bases separated the two germline ends. The sequence derives from a woman older than 75 with active or convalescent COVID-19. The V and J genes are TRBV12-3 or TRBV12-4 and TRBJ2-3; a weak D match, TRBD1 (5 bases). What was sequenced was peripheral blood. The CDR3 bases are TGTGCCAGCAGTCTCAGCAGGGTAGATACGCAGTATTTT. Translation: CASSLSRVDTQYF.